This T cell receptor (beta chain) is drawn from a study of shared clonotypes between healthy human individuals. V shed 4 bases and J shed 4 bases, with 22 bases lying between them. Germline loops: CDR1 SGHVS, CDR2 FQNEAQ. CDR3 length: 17 residues. The authors ran the assay at deep level. The repertoire was sequenced with immunoSEQ multiplex PCR; TCRdb's copy has only in-frame clones and lacks some. The sample contains about 450,000 clones, roughly 78% of which appear only once. The receptor was isolated from a woman between 35 and 50 years old in good health. Some clones in this sample may be carry-over from other donors' samples. The V and J genes are TRBV7-8 and TRBJ1-2, with D uncertain. Sequencing input: PBMCs. CDR3 in amino acids: CASSSPGGPQFGYGYTF. CDR3 DNA: TGTGCCAGCAGCTCCCCAGGCGGCCCCCAGTTCGGCTATGGCTACACCTTC.